The entry below gives a single T cell receptor beta chain sequence along with its context. Original processing notes: Reference gene primers were amplified, and this amplification served to estimate nucleated cell counts. The repertoire was sequenced with immunoSEQ multiplex PCR; TCRdb's copy has only in-frame clones and lacks some. Clonal size and the V and J genes are those of that table, whereas D and trimming came from the DNA. In the table there are roughly 50,000 clones, roughly 90% of which are singletons. The CDR3 has 15 amino acids. The germline CDR1 and CDR2 sequences are MNHEY and SVGEGT. V lost 6 bases and J lost 0; bases outside the gene matches: 4. These data belong to a study of blood T cell repertoires in COVID-19.

The source material was peripheral blood. This sequence joins TRBV6-2 or TRBV6-3 and TRBJ2-7; TRBD2 matches 11 bases. The receptor was derived from a man aged 45-65 years with acute or convalescent COVID-19. The CDR3 here is CASSPGLAASYEQYF. The CDR3, as DNA: TGTGCCAGCAGCCCGGGACTAGCGGCCTCCTACGAGCAGTACTTC.